The present T cell receptor (beta chain) was sequenced within a study of STAT3 mutations in large granular lymphocyte leukemia. Findings and caveats of the study: In some patients, a small highly pathogenic clone possibly went undetected. Every T-LGLL patient had at least one immunodominant TCRbeta clonotype. All newly emerging clones after therapy were STAT3 wild type.

Measured with immunoSEQ multiplex PCR; TCRdb has only the in-frame clones, and not every one. This table holds thousands of clones. From germline, CDR1 is KGHSH and CDR2 LQKENI. From its first to its last residue, the CDR3 has 13 amino acids. Of note for this clone: Its antigen is still unknown. Given the absence of the conserved phenylalanine or tryptophan at the CDR3 end, a read error is likely. No DNA is shown, since the ends of the CDR3 on it are uncertain; the CDR3 is the one TCRdb lists.

The sequencing sample was made of PBMCs. The chain employs TRBV18 and TRBJ2-5; the table's D call, TRBD2, was not checked against the DNA. The sequence derives from a human donor with T large granular lymphocyte leukemia. The donor label of this sample is uncertain. Some clones in this sample may be carry-over from other donors' samples. The CDR3 loop reads CASSAGTSGVQET.